This entry lists 14 T cell receptor beta chains sequenced from one sample in a study of cytomegalovirus exposure and HLA in healthy donors (dated by TCRdb to about 2017). Library preparation used the immunoSEQ multiplex PCR assay. A mixture of 60 forward primers for TCR Vbeta segments and 13 reverse primers for TCR Jbeta segments was used in the multiplex PCR. In TCRdb, the immuneACCESS table is reduced to in-frame sequences with V and J assigned. These tables do not hold every clone; where another copy was compared, an unresolved V gene accounts for under half, and the others remain unexplained. Within this sample are about 110,000 clones, with around four fifths of them counted one time only. Roughly 1.6% of the sample is taken by the ten largest. The sequencing sample was made of PBMCs. These receptors all stem from a man aged 45-60 years in good health and CMV-seronegative.

V is TRBV6-1 and J is TRBJ2-2; 8 bases match TRBD2. V shed 2 bases and J 1 base; nucleotides not matched to a gene: 6. There are 17 residues in the CDR3. From germline, CDR1 is MNHNS and CDR2 SASEGT. CDR3 protein: CASSEIGAGGNTGELFF. The CDR3, as DNA: TGTGCCAGCAGTGAAATCGGGGCGGGGGGGAACACCGGGGAGCTGTTTTTT.

Of note for this clone: The junction and the germline gene differ at one end; a read error may be behind it. The chain uses TRBV7-9 and TRBJ1-4; TRBD1 matches 10 bases. Germline CDR1 reads SEHNR; CDR2 reads FQNEAQ (reference sequence). This CDR3 spans 16 amino acids. The CDR3 sequence: CSSSSEHGTGDEKLFF. The DNA for the CDR3 is TGTTCCAGCAGCTCGGAACACGGGACAGGGGATGAAAAACTGTTTTTT.

The chain employs TRBV11-2 and TRBJ2-3, with 12 bases fitting TRBD1. The germline V gene encodes CDR1 SGHAT and CDR2 FQNNGV. The ends lost 5 bases at V and 2 bases at J; junction bases unmatched: 8. This CDR3 region has 17 residues. CDR3 DNA sequence: TGTGCCAGCAGCCGAAACCCGGGACAGGGGGCCACAGATACGCAGTATTTT. This gives the protein CASSRNPGQGATDTQYF.

This clone was counted a few times. The chain recombines TRBV9 with TRBJ2-2; D is perhaps TRBD2 (6 bases). This CDR3 spans 13 amino acids. Trimming shortened V by 2 bases and J by 6 bases, and 8 bases separated the two germline ends. The germline V gene has CDR1 SGDLS and CDR2 YYNGEE. The CDR3 DNA reads TGTGCCAGCAGCGTTTTAGCGGCCGGGGAGCTGTTTTTT. Protein product: CASSVLAAGELFF.

This chain links TRBV7-3 with TRBJ2-5; possible D gene TRBD1, 6 bases. V lost 5 bases to trimming and J lost 5 bases, with 15 bases between them. Germline CDR1 is SGHTA and CDR2 is FQGTGA. CDR3 length: 14 amino acids. The CDR3 reads CASSPQGYWETQYF. The CDR3 DNA reads as TGTGCCAGCAGCCCGCAGGGGTATTGGGAGACCCAGTACTTC.

This chain connects TRBV6-5 to TRBJ2-7; 10 bases fit TRBD1. The trim removed 5 bases at V and 3 bases at J, leaving 4 bases unmatched. The V gene's germline CDR1 is MNHEY and CDR2 SVGAGI. This CDR3 is built from 14 residues. The CDR3 spells CASSRQGAGYEQYV. For the CDR3, the DNA is TGTGCCAGCAGTCGACAGGGGGCGGGCTACGAGCAGTACGTC.

The chain combines TRBV28 with TRBJ1-1; D may be TRBD1 (6 bases). V gave up 10 bases and J gave up 11 bases, with 17 bases separating them. The CDR3 contains 11 residues. Germline CDR1 MDHEN, CDR2 SYDVKM. In DNA form, the CDR3 reads TGTGCCACGGGGGGGCAAAGAACGGCTTTCTTT. This codes for CATGGQRTAFF.

This clone has only a few counts. This rearrangement joins TRBV5-1 to TRBJ2-2; perhaps TRBD2 as D (6 bases). Germline lookup yields CDR1 SGHRS and CDR2 YFSETQ. V lost 1 base, J lost 4 bases, and 11 bases lay in between. This CDR3 is built from 15 residues. CDR3: CASSLTGVFTGELFF. The DNA of the CDR3 is TGCGCCAGCAGCTTGACGGGGGTATTCACCGGGGAGCTGTTTTTT.

The CDR3 nucleotides read TGTGCCAGCAGCTTAGTTTCCCTCAAGGGGGATACGCAGTATTTT. Translation gives CASSLVSLKGDTQYF. This chain joins TRBV7-9 and TRBJ2-3; TRBD1 might be the D (5 bases). The V end was cut by 1 base, the J end by 6 bases, with 14 bases between. The CDR3 runs to 15 residues. CDR1 is SEHNR and CDR2 is FQNEAQ in the germline V gene (reference sequence). Filled out from reference TRBV7-9 and TRBJ2-3, the complete variable domain reads DTGVSQNPRHKITKRGQNVTFRCDPISEHNRLYWYRQTLGQGPEFLTYFQNEAQLEKSRLLSDRFSAERPKGSFSTLEIQRTEQGDSAMYLCASSLVSLKGDTQYFGPGTRLTVL.

The J gene is TRBJ2-7, the V gene TRBV19; TRBD1 agrees at 10 bases. CDR3 length: 14 residues. J lost 3 bases, V lost 5 bases, and 4 bases had no gene match. Germline V lookup: CDR1 LNHDA, CDR2 SQIVND (reference sequence). CDR3 region: CASSGGQGNYEQYF. The CDR3 coding sequence is TGTGCCAGTAGTGGGGGACAGGGGAACTACGAGCAGTACTTC.

This clone has just a few counts. DNA for the CDR3: TGTGCCAGCAGCCAGCGGCGGGAACGGACTGAAGCTTTCTTT. Translation: CASSQRRERTEAFF. The chain employs TRBV7-8 and TRBJ1-1, with D hard to call. V dropped 5 bases and J dropped 5 bases, with 15 bases sitting between them. CDR1 is SGHVS, CDR2 FQNEAQ, per germline. This CDR3 is 14 amino acids long.

The chain's CDR3 is CASKLQDFSEAFF. Written as DNA, the CDR3 is TGTGCCAGCAAACTCCAGGACTTCAGTGAAGCTTTCTTT. The chain recombines TRBV25-1 with TRBJ1-1; D unclear. V was trimmed by 7 bases and J by 7 bases, leaving 16 bases between them. CDR3 size: 13 residues. Germline assignment: CDR1 MGHDK and CDR2 SYGVNS.

The chain joins TRBV6-1 to TRBJ2-3; 7 nucleotides match TRBD2. In germline, CDR1 is MNHNS, CDR2 SASEGT. This CDR3 has 13 amino acids. V lost 0 bases, J lost 6 bases, and 0 bases stayed unmatched. The DNA for the CDR3 is TGTGCCAGCAGTGAAGCGCGGGAGGATACGCAGTATTTT. It translates to CASSEAREDTQYF.

This clone was detected once. The chain is built from TRBV11-2 and TRBJ2-1; D call uncertain. V was pared by 3 bases and J by 6 bases, with 6 bases between. The V gene's germline CDR1 is SGHAT and CDR2 FQNNGV. This CDR3 is 12 amino acids long. Here the CDR3 DNA reads TGTGCCAGCAGCTTCGCAGGCAATGAGCAGTTCTTC. Protein sequence: CASSFAGNEQFF.